The 24 T cell receptor beta chains in this list originate from one sample, sequenced in a study of blood T cell repertoires in COVID-19. The protocol was immunoSEQ multiplex PCR, while the TCRdb copy is restricted to in-frame clones and leaves out a portion. In the table there are some 110,000 clones, about four fifths of which are singletons. Sequencing was performed on PBMCs or T cells enriched from blood (not recorded which). These receptors were taken from a woman aged 25 to 39 who had recovered from COVID-19.

J is TRBJ1-5 and V is TRBV3-1 (or the pseudogene TRBV3-2); TRBD1 aligns across 10 bases. The CDR3 is 14 amino acids. The V gene end was trimmed by 1 base and the J gene end by 7 bases; junction bases not matched to a gene: 1. Germline CDR1 LGHDT, CDR2 YNNKEL (reference sequence). CDR3 protein: CASSQVGQGQPQHF. In nucleotides, the CDR3 is TGTGCCAGCAGCCAAGTGGGACAGGGGCAGCCCCAGCATTTT.

The CDR3 loop reads CSASAGLKNSNQPQHF. Here the CDR3 DNA reads TGCAGTGCTAGTGCTGGACTCAAGAATAGCAATCAGCCCCAGCATTTT. V and J are TRBV20-1 and TRBJ1-5; D call uncertain. V was shortened by 3 bases and J by 0 bases, with 15 bases between the two germline ends. The CDR3 is 16 amino acids. CDR1 and CDR2 from the germline V gene are DFQATT and SNEGSKA (reference sequence).

This chain joins TRBV10-3 and TRBJ1-2; unclear D gene. This CDR3 region has 15 residues. Trimming took off 2 bases at V and 2 bases at J, with 12 bases between the two ends. Germline loops: CDR1 ENHRY, CDR2 SYGVKD. The CDR3 region has the DNA TGTGCCATCAGTGAGAGAAAGGGAGAGAACTATGGCTACACCTTC. It specifies CAISERKGENYGYTF.

The chain recombines TRBV5-4 with TRBJ1-2, with 7 bases lining up with TRBD1. With 3 bases clipped from V and 7 bases from J, the junction kept 9 bases outside the gene matches. Germline CDR1 SGHNT, CDR2 YYREEE (reference sequence). The CDR3 spans 14 residues. CDR3 sequence: CASSSSGTERGYTF. The CDR3 bases are TGTGCCAGCAGCTCGTCCGGGACAGAACGTGGCTACACCTTC. The whole variable domain, remainder taken from reference TRBV5-4 and TRBJ1-2, is ETGVTQSPTHLIKTRGQQVTLRCSSQSGHNTVSWYQQALGQGPQFIFQYYREEENGRGNFPPRFSGLQFPNYSSELNVNALELDDSALYLCASSSSGTERGYTFGSGTRLTVV.

The chain combines TRBV11-2 with TRBJ2-7, with 10 bases lining up with TRBD2. The CDR3 totals 17 residues. Germline V lookup: CDR1 SGHAT, CDR2 FQNNGV. V was pared by 5 bases and J by 1 base, with 11 bases of the junction left unmatched. CDR3 DNA sequence: TGTGCCAGCAGCGGAGTATTCGGGACTAGCGTTTCCTACGAGCAGTACTTC. It yields the protein CASSGVFGTSVSYEQYF.

This clone was found once. The V and J genes are TRBV5-4 and TRBJ2-1; D might be TRBD2 (6 bases). Trimming shortened V by 5 bases and J by 10 bases, and 10 bases separated the two germline ends. The CDR3 length is 11 residues. CDR1 is SGHNT, CDR2 YYREEE, per germline (reference sequence). Here the CDR3 reads CASSRTNEQFF. The DNA of the CDR3 is TGTGCCAGCAGTCGGACTAACGAGCAGTTCTTC.

This rearrangement joins TRBV2 to TRBJ2-5; 12 nucleotides align to TRBD2. Germline V gene sequence: CDR1 SNHLY, CDR2 FYNNEI. CDR3 length: 14 residues. V dropped 6 bases and J dropped 3; count of bases not matched to a gene: 2. CDR3 sequence reads: CASRRLAGEETQYF. The CDR3 DNA is TGTGCCAGCAGACGACTAGCGGGAGAAGAGACCCAGTACTTC. The full variable domain, rest sourced from reference TRBV2 and TRBJ2-5, is EPEVTQTPSHQVTQMGQEVILRCVPISNHLYFYWYRQILGQKVEFLVSFYNNEISEKSEIFDDQFSVERPDGSNFTLKIRSTKLEDSAMYFCASRRLAGEETQYFGPGTRLLVL.

This clone has only one observation. This chain joins TRBV6-5 and TRBJ1-1, with D hard to call. Trimming pared 0 bases from V and 0 bases from J, leaving 8 bases between. Germline assignment: CDR1 MNHEY and CDR2 SVGAGI. The CDR3 has 15 residues. The DNA of the CDR3 is TGTGCCAGCAGTTACTCTCAGGTAGTGAACACTGAAGCTTTCTTT. It specifies CASSYSQVVNTEAFF.

This chain connects TRBV7-8 to TRBJ1-1, with TRBD1 matching over 9 bases. The CDR3 is 14 residues long. V lost 5 bases and J lost 5; bases outside the gene matches: 6. CDR1 SGHVS and CDR2 FQNEAQ come from the germline V gene. The CDR3 DNA follows: TGTGCCAGCAGCCGGGACAGGGCGAAAACTGAAGCTTTCTTT. Translation: CASSRDRAKTEAFF.

The chain joins TRBV4-1 to TRBJ1-2; 8 bases align to TRBD1. Germline assignment: CDR1 MGHRA and CDR2 YSYEKL. V lost 3 bases and J lost 2; bases outside the gene matches: 8. This CDR3 contains 16 residues. In DNA form, the CDR3 reads TGCGCCAGCAGCCAGGAACCGGGACAGGACAACTATGGCTACACCTTC. It codes for CASSQEPGQDNYGYTF.

J is TRBJ2-1 and V is TRBV2; 7 bases match TRBD1. This CDR3 region has 15 residues. After removal of 6 bases from V and 4 bases from J, the junction contained 9 bases not matched to a gene. Germline CDR1 reads SNHLY; CDR2 reads FYNNEI. This CDR3 is CASRVRDSLYNEQFF. CDR3 DNA: TGTGCCAGCAGGGTCCGGGACAGCCTTTACAATGAGCAGTTCTTC.

This clone was counted a single time. V gene TRBV5-8 combines with J gene TRBJ2-6, with D perhaps matching TRBD2 (5 bases). Trimming removed 3 bases from V and 2 bases from J, with 9 bases in between. This CDR3 region has 15 residues. The germline V gene encodes CDR1 SGHTS and CDR2 YDEGEE. The CDR3 DNA sequence: TGTGCCAGCAGCTCAACGGGGACTGGGGCCAACGTCCTGACTTTC. It specifies CASSSTGTGANVLTF.

The rearrangement links TRBV5-1 to TRBJ2-1; D possibly corresponds to TRBD2 (5 bases). This CDR3 spans 14 amino acids. Trimming removed 0 bases from V and 3 bases from J, with 7 bases in between. The germline gives CDR1 SGHRS, CDR2 YFSETQ. Here the CDR3 reads CASSLGGLYNEQFF. In DNA form, the CDR3 reads TGCGCCAGCAGCTTGGGAGGACTCTACAATGAGCAGTTCTTC.

The chain joins TRBV21-1 to TRBJ2-5; no DNA check was done on the table's D call, TRBD2. TRBV21-1 represents a pseudogene. This CDR3 spans 13 amino acids. The CDR3 bases are TGTGCCAGCAGCAAACTCACTAAAGAGACCCAGTACTTC. Protein sequence: CASSKLTKETQYF.

The chain recombines TRBV28 with TRBJ1-2; 7 nucleotides line up with TRBD1. Germline CDR1 MDHEN, CDR2 SYDVKM. J gave up 5 bases and V 9 bases, and 9 bases lay outside the gene matches. The length of the CDR3 is 13 residues. The CDR3 sequence: CASEGADQYGYTF. Written as DNA, the CDR3 is TGTGCCAGTGAGGGGGCAGACCAATATGGCTACACCTTC.

The V call is TRBV2, the J call TRBJ2-3; TRBD2 matches at 11 bases. This CDR3 spans 14 amino acids. Germline CDR1 and CDR2: SNHLY and FYNNEI. V shed 6 bases, J shed 1 base, and the junction held 0 bases outside the gene matches. The CDR3 protein is CASRGLAGTDTQYF. The CDR3 region has the DNA TGTGCCAGCAGGGGACTAGCGGGCACAGATACGCAGTATTTT. Looking up the rest from reference TRBV2 and TRBJ2-3 gives the full variable domain: EPEVTQTPSHQVTQMGQEVILRCVPISNHLYFYWYRQILGQKVEFLVSFYNNEISEKSEIFDDQFSVERPDGSNFTLKIRSTKLEDSAMYFCASRGLAGTDTQYFGPGTRLTVL.

This clone was seen more than once but under ten times. The J gene is TRBJ1-5, the V gene TRBV6-2 or TRBV6-3, with TRBD1 identical over 8 bases. CDR3 length: 16 residues. J gave up 4 bases and V 5 bases, and 10 bases lay outside the gene matches. CDR1 and CDR2 (germline): MNHEY, SVGEGT. The CDR3 DNA reads TGTGCCAGCAGTCCATCGGACAGGGCAGGGAATCAGCCCCAGCATTTT. Its translation: CASSPSDRAGNQPQHF.

The chain carries TRBV15 and TRBJ2-7, with D maybe TRBD2 (6 bases). CDR1 and CDR2 (germline): LNHNV, YYDKDF (reference sequence). Trimming pared 0 bases from V and 3 bases from J, leaving 12 bases between. This CDR3 is built from 15 residues. The CDR3 sequence: CATSRDHGGYYEQYF. The CDR3 region has the DNA TGTGCCACCAGCAGAGATCACGGGGGTTACTACGAGCAGTACTTC.

A single count supports this clone. The rearrangement uses TRBV28 and TRBJ2-6; D perhaps matches TRBD1 (6 bases). This CDR3 contains 15 residues. The germline V gene has CDR1 MDHEN and CDR2 SYDVKM. The germline V and J ends were trimmed by 1 base and 2 bases, with 6 bases remaining between them. CDR3 region: CASSLSGAGANVLTF. The DNA of the CDR3 is TGTGCCAGCAGTTTATCAGGGGCTGGGGCCAACGTCCTGACTTTC.

This chain joins TRBV28 and TRBJ1-3, with D perhaps TRBD1 (6 bases). CDR3 length: 14 amino acids. CDR1 and CDR2 from the germline V gene are MDHEN and SYDVKM. The ends were cut back, 3 bases at V and 5 bases at J, with 11 bases in the middle. The CDR3 DNA follows: TGTGCCAGCAGTTTGGAACAGGGAAGAAACACCATATATTTT. Translating gives CASSLEQGRNTIYF.

The V call is TRBV2, the J call TRBJ1-2, with no clear D. The CDR3 sequence is 14 residues long. Germline lookup yields CDR1 SNHLY and CDR2 FYNNEI. V shed 3 bases and J shed 8 bases, with 16 bases lying between them. The CDR3 loop reads CASSEEAFPRGYTF. In nucleotides, the CDR3 is TGTGCCAGCAGTGAGGAGGCCTTTCCGAGGGGCTACACCTTC.

The V and J genes are TRBV12-5 and TRBJ2-5; 8 nucleotides match TRBD1. The CDR3 length is 18 residues. Germline V gene lookup returns CDR1 LGHNT and CDR2 FRNRAP. With 2 bases clipped from V and 5 bases from J, the junction kept 16 bases outside the gene matches. CDR3 sequence (DNA): TGTGCTAGTGGTTTGACGAACTCTCCCAGGGGGCTTGGGGAGACCCAGTACTTC. It is translated as CASGLTNSPRGLGETQYF.

The chain carries TRBV18 and TRBJ1-5; D not certain. V dropped 3 bases and J dropped 5 bases, with 17 bases sitting between them. The CDR3 is 16 residues long. CDR1 and CDR2 from the germline V gene are KGHSH and LQKENI. CDR3 loop: CASSPMGVGRDQPQHF. CDR3 DNA: TGTGCCAGCTCACCCATGGGCGTAGGGAGGGATCAGCCCCAGCATTTT.

The rearrangement joins TRBV11-2 to TRBJ1-4; TRBD1 might be the D (6 bases). The CDR3 covers 14 residues. V lost 6 bases and J 8 bases, leaving 16 bases between the germline ends. CDR1 and CDR2 (germline): SGHAT, FQNNGV. The CDR3 sequence is CASSRSGEGEKLFF. As DNA, the CDR3 is TGTGCCAGCAGTCGTTCAGGGGAGGGGGAAAAACTGTTTTTT.